One T cell receptor beta chain is described in this entry. The sample comes from a study of control samples from healthy donors and cancer patients. Clones were read by immunoSEQ multiplex PCR, and TCRdb kept only the in-frame ones, dropping some. This sample has 35,000 to 50,000 clones, with roughly 80% found just once. This CDR3 comprises 14 residues. Trimming stripped 3 bases from V and 1 base from J, with 9 bases between. In germline, CDR1 is KGHSH, CDR2 LQKENI. This sequence originates from a man aged 55 to 69 in good health. The chain employs TRBV18 and TRBJ1-1; a possible D gene is TRBD1 (5 bases). Sequencing was carried out using blood. CDR3 amino acids: CASSPGGANTEAFF. The CDR3 DNA follows: TGTGCCAGCTCACCCGGGGGAGCGAACACTGAAGCTTTCTTT.